This is a list of T cell receptor beta chains from one sample in a study of blood T cell repertoires in COVID-19. Sequencing used immunoSEQ multiplex PCR; TCRdb keeps in-frame clones, though not all of them. Of 95,000 to 150,000 clones listed, around 80% are singletons. Specimen: peripheral blood. The receptors were gathered from a man aged 60-69 years with active or convalescent COVID-19. Each CDR3 is given with its conserved first and last residue. D genes are given only for firm matches. Only some rows state a clone size, as once, few, many or a class for expanded clones.

TRBD2	TRBJ2-7	TRBV5-1	.	CASSFLAGGYEQYF	TGCGCCAGCAGCTTTTTAGCGGGAGGCTACGAGCAGTACTTC
TRBD1	TRBJ1-5	TRBV12-3/TRBV12-4	once	CASSRDRPTAQHF	TGTGCCAGCAGTCGGGACAGGCCTACGGCCCAGCATTTT
.	TRBJ1-3	TRBV10-3	once	CAISPQGAGNTIYF	TGTGCCATCAGTCCACAGGGAGCTGGAAACACCATATATTTT
TRBD2	TRBJ2-1	TRBV7-2	.	CASSLGRRPSGSRNEQFF	TGTGCCAGCAGCTTAGGGCGGCGACCTAGCGGGAGCCGCAATGAGCAGTTCTTC
TRBD2	TRBJ2-3	TRBV28	.	CASSEPGTSGASGADTQYF	TGTGCCAGCAGTGAACCCGGGACTAGCGGGGCAAGTGGCGCAGATACGCAGTATTTT
TRBD1	TRBJ1-2	TRBV7-2	.	CASSLTTGGRYGYTF	TGTGCCAGCAGCTTAACCACAGGGGGCAGGTATGGCTACACCTTC
.	TRBJ2-1	TRBV7-9	.	CASSLVRVTYNEQFF	TGTGCCAGCAGCTTAGTCAGGGTGACCTACAATGAGCAGTTCTTC
TRBD1	TRBJ2-1	TRBV14	.	CASSLRQGQERYNEQFF	TGTGCCAGCAGCCTTAGACAGGGACAAGAACGCTACAATGAGCAGTTCTTC
.	TRBJ1-5	TRBV6-4	.	CASSAGPNQPQHF	TGTGCCAGCAGTGCAGGGCCTAATCAGCCCCAGCATTTT
TRBD2	TRBJ2-1	TRBV9	.	CASSVAGLAYNEQFF	TGTGCCAGCAGCGTAGCAGGACTAGCCTACAATGAGCAGTTCTTC
TRBD2	TRBJ2-3	TRBV15	.	CATSKGASGRTDTQYF	TGTGCCACCAGCAAGGGGGCTAGCGGGAGAACAGATACGCAGTATTTT
TRBD1	TRBJ1-1	TRBV7-2	.	CASSLDPDRVAFF	TGTGCCAGCAGCTTAGACCCGGACAGGGTTGCTTTCTTT
TRBD2	TRBJ2-2	TRBV7-7	.	CASSAGLAGSTNTGELFF	TGTGCCAGCAGCGCTGGACTAGCGGGAAGTACGAACACCGGGGAGCTGTTTTTT
.	TRBJ2-1	TRBV7-2	.	CASSLGGIRNEQFF	TGTGCCAGCAGCTTAGGAGGGATAAGAAATGAGCAGTTCTTC
TRBD2	TRBJ2-1	TRBV28	.	CASSPLSGRARDNEQFF	TGTGCCAGCAGTCCATTAAGCGGGAGGGCCCGAGACAATGAGCAGTTCTTC
TRBD1	TRBJ2-5	TRBV24-1	.	CATSGVNRQGGETQYF	TGTGCCACCAGTGGTGTAAATAGACAGGGGGGAGAGACCCAGTACTTC
TRBD1	TRBJ1-2	TRBV6-5	.	CASSVDRGQGYTF	TGTGCCAGCAGCGTCGACAGGGGGCAGGGCTACACCTTC
TRBD1	TRBJ1-1	TRBV2	.	CASRGTGGWYTEAFF	TGTGCCAGCAGGGGGACAGGGGGTTGGTACACTGAAGCTTTCTTT
.	TRBJ1-5	TRBV30	.	CAWSPGQPNQPQHF	TGTGCCTGGAGTCCCGGACAACCCAATCAGCCCCAGCATTTT
.	TRBJ2-5	TRBV5-4	.	CASSKPGAQETQYF	TGTGCCAGCAGTAAACCAGGGGCGCAAGAGACCCAGTACTTC
TRBD1	TRBJ1-2	TRBV4-3	.	CASSQDVRGTGLSLGTF	TGCGCCAGCAGCCAAGATGTTAGAGGGACAGGTCTCTCTTTGGGGACCTTC
.	TRBJ2-7	TRBV2	.	CASSGSGTYEQYF	TGTGCCAGCAGTGGTAGCGGCACCTACGAGCAGTACTTC
.	TRBJ2-2	TRBV6-6	.	CASSSDGGGTGELFF	TGTGCCAGCAGTTCCGACGGGGGAGGCACCGGGGAGCTGTTTTTT
.	TRBJ1-5	TRBV4-3	.	CASSQDSGQPQHF	TGCGCCAGCAGCCAAGATTCGGGACAGCCCCAGCATTTT
TRBD1	TRBJ1-6	TRBV30	.	CAWTSGQGGNSPLHF	TGTGCCTGGACCTCCGGCCAGGGGGGAAATTCACCCCTCCACTTT
.	TRBJ1-2	TRBV5-4	few	CASSLGAGHGGYTF	TGTGCCAGCAGCCTGGGGGCAGGGCACGGCGGCTACACCTTC
TRBD1	TRBJ2-7	TRBV7-8	.	CASSLGQGDEQYF	TGTGCCAGCAGCTTAGGACAGGGGGACGAGCAGTACTTC
.	TRBJ2-7	TRBV12-2	.	CASRLVAVRIGTTRNRRTYEQYF	TGTGCAAGTCGCTTAGTAGCAGTGAGAATTGGGACTACCCGGAATCGTCGGACCTACGAGCAGTACTTC
TRBD2	TRBJ2-7	TRBV4-1	.	CASSQESGLAGDDPEQYF	TGCGCCAGCAGCCAAGAGAGCGGACTAGCGGGAGACGACCCGGAGCAGTACTTC
.	TRBJ1-1	TRBV30	.	CARRRGVDGTEAFF	TGTGCTCGACGACGCGGGGTGGACGGCACTGAAGCTTTCTTT
.	TRBJ1-2	TRBV6-6	.	CASSSPGTNYGYTF	TGTGCCAGCAGTTCTCCGGGGACTAACTATGGCTACACCTTC
.	TRBJ1-4	TRBV15	.	CATSRERGGGRKLFF	TGTGCCACCAGCAGAGAGAGGGGGGGAGGCCGAAAACTGTTTTTT
.	TRBJ2-3	TRBV29-1	.	CSVVSADTQYF	TGCAGCGTTGTTTCGGCAGATACGCAGTATTTT